This TCR beta chain was obtained from a study of cytomegalovirus exposure and HLA in healthy donors (dated by TCRdb to between 2016 and 2019). At the level of the whole study: An earlier analysis of 587 of the donors reported around 280 Gb of sequence data and approximately 120 million unique TCR beta sequences obtained from about 170 million T cells. Donor age, sex, ethnicity and CMV serostatus were collected together with the repertoire data. To decide whether each TCR beta V gene segment behaved as functional or pseudogenic, an earlier analysis of some 580 of the donors relied on high-throughput TCR beta sequencing. Of the 300 to 450 genotyped donors, approximately 80% were placed in the genetic ancestry cluster associated with self-reported Caucasian donors. Across 398 genotyped donors of the cohort, an average of about 240,000 unique TCR beta nucleotide sequences per donor were sequenced, and about a sixth of those sequences were non-productive. HLA typing covered class I and class II loci at four-digit resolution. Approximately 330 gigabases of sequencing data and approximately 91 million unique TCR sequences made up an early release that covered fewer than 650 HLA-typed donors. Rather than drawing on any new phenotypic data, the later analysis identified candidate immune exposures from TCR beta sequences and the way those sequences occurred across donors. The number of typed donors differed by locus: about 620-640 for A, B, C, DRB1 and DQB1; 522 for DQA1; around 610 for DPA1; and roughly 490 for DPB1. Along with the approximately 620-subject first cohort, a separate validation cohort of over a hundred different subjects was used. A later analysis re-analyzed previously published TCR beta repertoires from 550 to 700 donors and added high-resolution HLA genotyping to study TCR occurrence patterns. Every repertoire in the discovery cohort had been generated on one and the same sequencing platform. In a later genetic analysis, genome-wide SNP genotypes for about 55% of the roughly 700 donors were used, and that subset was treated as a discovery cohort. The study combined high-throughput TCR immunosequencing, statistical association of individual TCRs with disease status, and machine learning to predict cytomegalovirus infection status. The study was designed to test whether signatures of past pathogen exposure could be identified by cataloging public T cell receptors. The study profiled the T cell repertoires of around 700 subjects by immunosequencing and related them to cytomegalovirus serostatus. Because of strong linkage in the cohort, a handful of DR-DQ haplotypes were treated as single units for association and clustering. General findings and caveats noted by the study authors: In both the original and validation cohorts, the classifier was reported to diagnose cytomegalovirus status with high specificity and sensitivity. Some IMGT-functional V segments, including TRBV6-2 and TRBV6-3, could not be distinguished by the 87-base-pair reads and were therefore excluded. Sequencing depth was assumed to be roughly uniform across donors in the presence/absence analyses, though that assumption may not hold. Because HLA typing was missing for some donors at each locus, association tests included only the typed subset. The cohort was sequenced for TCR beta chains only, and without alpha or paired-chain data the features that could be detected were limited. When HLA alleles, especially DR and DQ, strongly co-occurred, TCR associations were difficult to assign to individual alleles. A later genetic analysis reported fewer N-insertions in productive TCRs among donors in an Asian-associated ancestry cluster than the roughly 650-donor mean. According to a later analysis, most CMV-associated TCR beta chains appeared to be HLA-restricted, and the HLA associations seemed to be driven largely by CMV exposure. Correlated functional status among segregating V segments might reflect linkage disequilibrium, but an unknown experimental factor could not be ruled out. A further reported finding was that TCR beta sequences accurately predicted the HLA-A and HLA-B alleles for most subjects in the first cohort. The only immune exposure information available for the cohort was CMV serostatus. In an earlier analysis of about 550 of the donors, most TCR beta V segments were observed in productive rearrangements about 87% or about 30% of the time, broadly matching IMGT annotations. While some public TCRs were present in many individuals, most TCR sequences turned up only very rarely across donors. Three of the identified cytomegalovirus-associated TCR beta chains were confirmed in vitro to be specific for cytomegalovirus antigens. The authors suggested that the approach could potentially be extended to other disease states and immunological phenotypes. The study listed 170 or so TCR beta chains as associated with cytomegalovirus. A later genetic analysis associated a missense DCLRE1C variant with V-gene and J-gene trimming of TCR beta chains, and an independent cohort replicated the association. A cluster of highly shared sequence variants was judged likely to represent a technical artifact of the sequencing pipeline. In a later analysis, TCR association rates were found to vary across HLA loci, with the most associated TCRs seen for DRB1 alleles and the fewest for HLA-C alleles. In a later analysis, 15,000 to 20,000 TCR beta sequences were associated with specific HLA alleles at a false discovery rate of 0.05. Compared with equally common non-associated chains, HLA-associated TCR beta chains in a later analysis were more clonally expanded and had lower generation probabilities. About 17 rarely observed V segments, including chromosome 9 orphons, were excluded from the earlier analysis of about 600 of the donors because counts were too low. A later analysis reported that several top co-occurrence clusters appeared linked to parvovirus B19, influenza, CMV and Epstein-Barr virus.

Comments on this clone: What antigen it recognizes has not been identified. No much larger clonotype is one base removed from it; base qualities were not supplied.

The library was built by means of the immunoSEQ multiplex PCR assay. For the multiplex PCR, a mixture combining 60 forward primers for TCR Vbeta segments and 13 reverse primers for TCR Jbeta segments was used. The CDR3 region of rearranged TCR beta genes was amplified from genomic DNA by a multiplex PCR assay. The amplified TCR beta libraries were sequenced on the Illumina HiSeq System as 87-base-pair reads. As for how the authors treated the data: A later analysis counted approximately 76 million unique TCR beta chains across the 600 to 850 repertoires, and about 10 million of these chains were shared by at least two donors. To remove PCR and sequencing errors, raw reads were error-corrected and collapsed into unique sequences using a nearest-neighbor algorithm that merged closely related sequences. To assign V, D and J gene segments, CDR3 sequences were aligned to IMGT reference sequences. For a sequence to be retained, a match of at least six nucleotides was required to both a V gene segment and a J gene segment. Rearrangements were called productive when the CDR3 lacked stop codons and stayed in frame with V and J; all others were non-productive. CDR3 was defined according to IMGT convention as the region running from the second conserved V-encoded cysteine to the conserved J-encoded phenylalanine. The earlier analysis of about 560 of the donors excluded any sequence lacking an unambiguous match to a single V gene segment. An earlier analysis of almost 600 of the donors classified V segments as functional when productive rearrangements were above 56.7% and as segregating when the standard deviation between donors was above 5%. To diagnose cytomegalovirus status from the catalog of TCR beta chain sequences, a statistical classification framework was built. In a later analysis, TCR nucleotide sequences were compared against IMGT/GENE-DB human TR gene sequences so that V and J genes could be assigned. A later analysis assigned CDR3 sequences and most-parsimonious VDJ recombination scenarios with the TCRdist pipeline. In a later analysis, each TCR beta chain was defined by its CDR3 amino acid sequence together with its V-gene family, and reads without a unique V-gene family were excluded. A later analysis removed several hundred highly shared, low-generation-probability nucleotide sequences to deal with suspected cross-contamination and a sequencing artifact. For each public chain, a later analysis derived a clonal expansion index from normalized ranks of inferred template counts within each repertoire. Generation probabilities in a later analysis came from a VDJ recombination model fitted to out-of-frame rearrangements, and those results were checked against IGoR. In a later analysis, TCR-TCR, TCR-HLA and TCR-CMV co-occurrence was scored with hypergeometric tests, and a repertoire-size bias correction was applied to TCR pairs. False discovery rates were estimated in a later analysis by permuting HLA or CMV assignments 20 times. In a later analysis, co-occurring TCRs were grouped with DBSCAN, and TCRdist sequence similarity was added when clustering was performed within HLA-allele-positive subsets. Co-occurrence clustering excluded repertoires with fewer than 30,000 or more than 120,000 public chains, plus five with anomalous nucleotide sharing. Sourced from immuneACCESS, this table was stored by TCRdb with only in-frame sequences that have V and J called. A share of the clones is absent; for the studies checked, an unresolved V gene accounts for under half, and the remainder has no known explanation. D and trimming were read from the DNA, whereas the V and J calls and clone size are those reported in that table. This sample gives some 120,000 clones in total; approximately 85% of them show up just once. The leading ten clones occupy about 11% of the sample.

The cohort was made up of approximately 700 healthy bone marrow donors. At the time of sampling, all cohort members were nominally healthy, though unrecorded immune exposures were likely present. The donor was CMV seropositive and belonged to the group of 250 to 350 seropositive cohort members. Each donor provided a peripheral blood sample, and peripheral blood mononuclear cells were used for TCR beta sequencing. The Qiagen DNeasy Blood Extraction Kit was used to extract genomic DNA from the blood cell samples. The germline V gene specifies ENHRY as CDR1 and SYGVKD as CDR2. From the cysteine up to the phenylalanine, the CDR3 has a length of 14 residues. Solely the CDR3 DNA is kept, with 42 bases framed from the first base. From V the trimming removes 7 bases and from J it removes 10 bases, while the gene matches leave 8 bases of the junction unaccounted for.

Sequencing used PBMCs. This clonotype was sampled from a male donor in good health and CMV-seropositive. The chain uses TRBV10-3 and TRBJ1-6; TRBD1 lines up with 9 middle nucleotides. At the DNA level, the sequence is TGTGCCATCAAGTGGGACAGGGATCAATCACCCCTCCACTTT. Translated, this is CAIKWDRDQSPLHF.